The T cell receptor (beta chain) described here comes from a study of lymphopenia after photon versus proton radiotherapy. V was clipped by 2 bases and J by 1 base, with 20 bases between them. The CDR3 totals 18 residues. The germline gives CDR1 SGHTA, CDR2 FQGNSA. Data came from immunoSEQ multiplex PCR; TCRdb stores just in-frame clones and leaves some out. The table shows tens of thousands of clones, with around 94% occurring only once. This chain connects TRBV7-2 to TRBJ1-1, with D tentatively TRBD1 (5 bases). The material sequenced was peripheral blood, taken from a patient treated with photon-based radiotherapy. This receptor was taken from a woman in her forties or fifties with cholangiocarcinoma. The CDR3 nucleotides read TGTGCCAGCAGCTTATGGGGTGTAACGTCCAGGGCGAACACTGAAGCTTTCTTT. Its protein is CASSLWGVTSRANTEAFF.